The text below deals with one T cell receptor (beta chain). Random hexamers were used to reverse transcribe about 0.45 to 1 ug of RNA. MiXCR was run by TCRdb on the immunoSEQ multiplex PCR reads, yielding one entry per CDR3 protein. The sample records roughly 150,000 distinct CDR3 sequences, roughly 95% being singletons. TEMRA cells were FACS-enriched, with CD8+ and CD4+ T cells isolated negatively. This entry is derived from a study of CD8 T cells in Susac syndrome. The CDR3 is made up of 16 amino acids. V lost 0 bases, J lost 1 base, and 15 bases lay in between. CDR1 and CDR2 (germline): DFQATT, SNEGSKA (reference sequence).

The chain uses TRBV20-1 and TRBJ2-5; D unclear. The TCR was taken from a human donor with multiple sclerosis. The source material was CD8+ T cells from PBMCs. CDR3 in amino acids: CSARDYSTPGQETQYF. Here the CDR3 DNA reads TGCAGTGCTAGAGATTATTCGACTCCCGGCCAAGAGACCCAGTACTTC.